This T cell receptor beta chain appears in the sequencing data of a study of blood T cells in healthy people across ages. As for the study in general: Every two T cells gave about one barcoded beta molecule via template switching. General study points: A strong correlation between TCR beta diversity and naive T cell percentage was seen. It was the long-lived donors that had more naive CD4+ cells and higher diversity than aged donors.

Sample-barcoded 5' priming and a J-beta primer mix drove a second PCR of about 6 to 12 cycles. MiXCR, applied by TCRdb to the 5' RACE reads, yields one record per CDR3 protein. Of around 1.5 million distinct CDR3 sequences in the sample, around 36% are singletons; the top ten hold 11%. This clonotype was recorded a few times. Its antigen is still unknown. Germline assignment: CDR1 MNHEY and CDR2 SMNVEV (reference sequence). V trimming: 2 bases; J trimming: 2 bases; junction bases outside the gene matches: 5. The CDR3 has 15 residues. The chain recombines TRBV27 with TRBJ2-7, with 8 bases that match TRBD2. The source of this sequence is a woman under 40 in good health. The sequenced sample was blood. CDR3 protein: CASSLNGAGAYEQYF. The CDR3 bases are TGTGCCAGCAGTTTAAACGGAGCGGGAGCCTACGAGCAGTACTTC.